The rows below give T cell receptor beta chains drawn from one sample of a study of blood T cell repertoires in COVID-19. This table comes from immunoSEQ multiplex PCR, and its TCRdb copy is limited to in-frame clones, with some not included. The sample records around 75,000 clones, around nine tenths being singletons. Specimen: peripheral blood. These receptors were obtained from a human donor in a cohort sampled during active COVID-19. The CDR3 runs from the conserved cysteine through the conserved F or W.

j_gene | len | v_gene | CDR3aa
TRBJ1-1 | 12 | TRBV2 | CASSPFGTEAFF
TRBJ2-2 | 15 | TRBV19 | CASRPTGGITGELFF
TRBJ2-3 | 13 | TRBV7-3 | CASSRTDTDTQYF
TRBJ2-5 | 16 | TRBV1 | CTSSPPSREKQETQYF
TRBJ1-5 | 14 | TRBV28 | CASTRTGINQPQHF
TRBJ1-1 | 15 | TRBV5-1 | CASSLFPGSNTEAFF
TRBJ2-1 | 15 | TRBV5-1 | CASRGLADSYNEQFF
TRBJ1-1 | 16 | TRBV19 | CASSIDRGQKNTEAFF
TRBJ2-2 | 14 | TRBV7-2 | CASSLLGNTGELFF
TRBJ2-5 | 14 | TRBV7-3 | CASSLGAGRETQYF
TRBJ2-1 | 14 | TRBV7-6 | CASSLDPSGNEQFF
TRBJ2-6 | 15 | TRBV3-1/TRBV3-2 | CASSRDSSGANVLTF
TRBJ2-3 | 16 | TRBV7-9 | CASSQGPGGPIDTQYF
TRBJ1-2 | 12 | TRBV6-5 | CASGRGGGGYTF
TRBJ2-7 | 15 | TRBV7-2 | CASTSSGGGLYEQYF
TRBJ2-5 | 15 | TRBV24-1 | CATSDQAGQQETQYF
TRBJ2-7 | 14 | TRBV3-1/TRBV3-2 | CASSQRWGAYEQYF
TRBJ2-1 | 12 | TRBV2 | CASSLLAVAQFF
TRBJ2-5 | 15 | TRBV15 | CATNRGPLGQETQYF
TRBJ2-1 | 15 | TRBV11-3 | CASSPSTGLDGEQFF
TRBJ2-1 | 12 | TRBV2 | CASSLTANEQFF
TRBJ1-2 | 16 | TRBV3-1/TRBV3-2 | CASTDGGGTANYGYTF
TRBJ2-3 | 15 | TRBV2 | CASSEETGSTDTQYF
TRBJ2-1 | 17 | TRBV19 | CASSPQRQSRSYNEQFF
TRBJ2-7 | 12 | TRBV2 | CASSEGENEQYF
TRBJ2-5 | 14 | TRBV19 | CASSKTFPQETQYF
TRBJ1-5 | 13 | TRBV24-1 | CATSDLTPWPQHF
TRBJ2-5 | 15 | TRBV5-3 | CARSFCVSIVETQYF
TRBJ1-5 | 17 | TRBV5-8 | CASTTLGGRLGNQPQHF
TRBJ2-5 | 15 | TRBV10-1 | CASSNPGQGTQTQYF
TRBJ2-2 | 13 | TRBV30 | CAWAGSDTGELFF
TRBJ2-3 | 14 | TRBV6-4 | CASSDSETLEPQYF
TRBJ2-2 | 11 | TRBV5-4 | CASGRVGELFF
TRBJ2-3 | 14 | TRBV19 | CASTSGQGIDTQYF
TRBJ2-5 | 17 | TRBV5-8 | CASSLDGRMIRQETQYF
TRBJ2-7 | 14 | TRBV6-6 | CASTLAGGIHEQYF
TRBJ2-3 | 13 | TRBV29-1 | CSGDRGGTDTQYF
TRBJ1-1 | 18 | TRBV24-1 | CATGWGRSAGPLNTEAFF
TRBJ1-2 | 13 | TRBV19 | CASSATSIGGYTF
TRBJ2-1 | 16 | TRBV9 | CASSPYSGYSYNEQFF
TRBJ2-1 | 16 | TRBV2 | CASSEPLAGAGNEQFF
TRBJ2-1 | 14 | TRBV19 | CASTGTGGPNEQFF
TRBJ1-2 | 15 | TRBV5-5 | CASSFRDTQGYGYTF
TRBJ2-1 | 14 | TRBV19 | CASMPGLAGLEQFF
TRBJ1-3 | 14 | TRBV11-2 | CASSPGISGNTIYF
TRBJ1-2 | 11 | TRBV28 | CASSHNDGYTF
TRBJ1-6 | 16 | TRBV7-6 | CASSLVAGPYNSPLHF
TRBJ2-5 | 15 | TRBV4-2 | CASSQDWDRQETQYF
TRBJ2-3 | 18 | TRBV19 | CASSIDLTTVYSTDTQYF
TRBJ2-1 | 14 | TRBV5-5 | CASSQGLLYNEQFF
TRBJ2-1 | 13 | TRBV19 | CASSQDRDNEQFF
TRBJ1-1 | 13 | TRBV5-1 | CASSLVEKTEAFF
TRBJ2-1 | 15 | TRBV10-3 | CAISETSGSIHEQFF